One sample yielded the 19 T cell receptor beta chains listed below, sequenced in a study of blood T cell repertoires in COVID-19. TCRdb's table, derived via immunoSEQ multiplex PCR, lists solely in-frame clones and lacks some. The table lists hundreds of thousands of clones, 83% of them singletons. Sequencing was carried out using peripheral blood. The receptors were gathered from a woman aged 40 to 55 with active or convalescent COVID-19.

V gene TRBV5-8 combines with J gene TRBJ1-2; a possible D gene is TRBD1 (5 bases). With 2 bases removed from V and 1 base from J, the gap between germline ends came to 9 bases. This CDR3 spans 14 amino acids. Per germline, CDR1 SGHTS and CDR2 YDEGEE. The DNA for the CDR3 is TGTGCCAGCAGCTTAAGTCAGGGTAACTATGGCTACACCTTC. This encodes CASSLSQGNYGYTF. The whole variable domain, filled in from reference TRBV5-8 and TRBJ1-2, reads EAGVTQSPTHLIKTRGQQATLRCSPISGHTSVYWYQQALGLGLQFLLWYDEGEERNRGNFPPRFSGRQFPNYSSELNVNALELEDSALYLCASSLSQGNYGYTFGSGTRLTVV.

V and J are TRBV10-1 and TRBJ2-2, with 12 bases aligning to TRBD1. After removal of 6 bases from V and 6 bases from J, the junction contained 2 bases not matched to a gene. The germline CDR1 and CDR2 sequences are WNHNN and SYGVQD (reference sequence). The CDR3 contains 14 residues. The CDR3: CASSRDRGPGELFF. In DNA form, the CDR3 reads TGCGCCAGCAGCCGGGACAGGGGGCCCGGGGAGCTGTTTTTT.

CDR3 residues: CTSILGKDRANEQYF. The CDR3 DNA follows: TGCACCAGCATCTTAGGTAAGGACAGGGCGAACGAGCAGTACTTC. The chain employs TRBV1 and TRBJ2-7; no DNA check was done on the table's D call, TRBD1. TRBV1 is recorded as a pseudogene. CDR3 length: 15 residues.

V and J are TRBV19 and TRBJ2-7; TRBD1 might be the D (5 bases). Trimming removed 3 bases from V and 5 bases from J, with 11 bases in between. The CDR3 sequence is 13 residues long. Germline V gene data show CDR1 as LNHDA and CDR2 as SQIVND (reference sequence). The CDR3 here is CASSIKAGNEQYF. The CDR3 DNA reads TGTGCCAGTAGTATTAAGGCAGGGAACGAGCAGTACTTC.

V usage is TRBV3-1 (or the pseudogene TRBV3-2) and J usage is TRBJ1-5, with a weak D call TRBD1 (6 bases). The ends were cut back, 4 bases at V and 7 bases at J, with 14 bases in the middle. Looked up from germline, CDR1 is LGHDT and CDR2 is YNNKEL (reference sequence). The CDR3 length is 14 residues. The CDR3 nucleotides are TGTGCCAGCAGCCTTCAGGGGCTCGGCCAGCCCCAGCATTTT. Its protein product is CASSLQGLGQPQHF.

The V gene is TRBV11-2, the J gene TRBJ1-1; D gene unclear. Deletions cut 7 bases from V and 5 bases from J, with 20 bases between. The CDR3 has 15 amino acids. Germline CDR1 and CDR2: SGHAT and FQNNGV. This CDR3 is CASISWLLVRTEAFF. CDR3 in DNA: TGTGCCAGCATTTCATGGCTCCTAGTAAGGACTGAAGCTTTCTTT. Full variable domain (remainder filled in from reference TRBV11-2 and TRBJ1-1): EAGVAQSPRYKIIEKRQSVAFWCNPISGHATLYWYQQILGQGPKLLIQFQNNGVVDDSQLPKDRFSAERLKGVDSTLKIQPAKLEDSAVYLCASISWLLVRTEAFFGQGTRLTVV.

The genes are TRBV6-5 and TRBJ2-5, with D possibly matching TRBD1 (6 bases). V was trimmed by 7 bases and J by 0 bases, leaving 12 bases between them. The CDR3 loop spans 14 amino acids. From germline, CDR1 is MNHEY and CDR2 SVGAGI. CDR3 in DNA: TGTGCCAGCACCTTTACAGGGAACCAAGAGACCCAGTACTTC. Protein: CASTFTGNQETQYF.

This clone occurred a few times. CDR3 region: CASSMKDRGIEQYF. The CDR3 nucleotides read TGTGCCAGTAGTATGAAGGACAGGGGGATCGAGCAGTACTTC. V is TRBV19 and J is TRBJ2-7; TRBD1 agrees at 10 bases. Trimming at V came to 3 bases and at J to 6 bases, leaving 5 bases not matched to a gene. The CDR3 runs 14 residues. Germline lookup yields CDR1 LNHDA and CDR2 SQIVND (reference sequence).

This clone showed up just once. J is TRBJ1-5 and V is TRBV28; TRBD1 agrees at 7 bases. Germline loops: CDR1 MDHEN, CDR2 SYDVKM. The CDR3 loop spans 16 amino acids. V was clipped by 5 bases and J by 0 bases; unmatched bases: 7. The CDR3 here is CASSPTGDNSNQPQHF. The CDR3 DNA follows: TGTGCCAGCAGTCCCACAGGGGATAATAGCAATCAGCCCCAGCATTTT.

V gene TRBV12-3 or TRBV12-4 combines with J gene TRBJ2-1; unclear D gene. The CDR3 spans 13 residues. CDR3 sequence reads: CADSLSSYNEQFF. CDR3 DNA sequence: TGTGCTGACTCCTTAAGCTCCTACAATGAGCAGTTCTTC.

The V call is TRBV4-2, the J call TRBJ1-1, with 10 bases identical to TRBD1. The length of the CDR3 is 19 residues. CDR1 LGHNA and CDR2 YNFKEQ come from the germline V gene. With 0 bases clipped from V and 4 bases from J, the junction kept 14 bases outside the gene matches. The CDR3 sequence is CASSQDFQGTGEWITEAFF. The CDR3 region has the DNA TGTGCCAGCAGCCAAGATTTCCAAGGGACAGGGGAATGGATCACTGAAGCTTTCTTT.

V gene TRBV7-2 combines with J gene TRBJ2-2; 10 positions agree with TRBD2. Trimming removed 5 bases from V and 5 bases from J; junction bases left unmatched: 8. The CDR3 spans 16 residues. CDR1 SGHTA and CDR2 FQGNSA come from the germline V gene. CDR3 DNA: TGTGCCAGCAGCCAAACTAGCGGGGCCGGGACCGGGGAGCTGTTTTTT. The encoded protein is CASSQTSGAGTGELFF.

The CDR3 is CASSLDRLETQYF. CDR3 sequence (DNA): TGTGCCAGCAGCCTGGACAGGTTGGAGACCCAGTACTTC. The chain uses TRBV6-4 and TRBJ2-5; 7 bases line up with TRBD1. This CDR3 is built from 13 residues. V trimming: 6 bases; J trimming: 5 bases; junction bases outside the gene matches: 6. Germline V CDR1 and CDR2: MRHNA, SNTAGT.

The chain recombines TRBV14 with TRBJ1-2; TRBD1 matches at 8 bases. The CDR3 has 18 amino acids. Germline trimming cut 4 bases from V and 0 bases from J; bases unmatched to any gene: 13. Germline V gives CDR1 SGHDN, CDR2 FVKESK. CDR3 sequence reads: CASSRFGQGANTNYGYTF. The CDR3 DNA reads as TGTGCCAGCAGCCGTTTTGGGCAGGGGGCCAATACTAACTATGGCTACACCTTC.

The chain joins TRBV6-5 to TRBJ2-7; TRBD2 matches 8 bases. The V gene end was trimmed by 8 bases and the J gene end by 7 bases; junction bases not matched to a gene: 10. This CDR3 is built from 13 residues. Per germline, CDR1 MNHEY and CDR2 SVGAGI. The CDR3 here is CASRLGLAGEQYF. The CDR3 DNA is TGTGCCAGCCGACTCGGACTAGCAGGGGAGCAGTACTTC.

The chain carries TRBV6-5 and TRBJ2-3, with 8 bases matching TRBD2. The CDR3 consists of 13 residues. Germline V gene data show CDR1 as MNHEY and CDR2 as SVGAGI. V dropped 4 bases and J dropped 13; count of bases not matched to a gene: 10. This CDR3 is CASSSPRSGGEYF. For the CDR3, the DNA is TGTGCCAGCAGTTCCCCCCGGAGCGGGGGTGAGTATTTT.

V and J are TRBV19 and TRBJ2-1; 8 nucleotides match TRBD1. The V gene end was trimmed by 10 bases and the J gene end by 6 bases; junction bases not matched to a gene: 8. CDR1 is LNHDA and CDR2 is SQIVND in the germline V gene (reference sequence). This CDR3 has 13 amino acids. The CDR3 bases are TGTGCCACCGGACAGGGACCGGCCAATGAGCAGTTCTTC. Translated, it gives CATGQGPANEQFF.

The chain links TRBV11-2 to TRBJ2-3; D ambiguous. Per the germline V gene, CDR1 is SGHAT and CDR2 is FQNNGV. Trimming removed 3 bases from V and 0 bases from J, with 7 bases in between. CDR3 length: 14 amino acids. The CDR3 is CASSLLGSTDTQYF. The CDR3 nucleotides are TGTGCCAGCAGCTTGCTAGGTAGCACAGATACGCAGTATTTT.

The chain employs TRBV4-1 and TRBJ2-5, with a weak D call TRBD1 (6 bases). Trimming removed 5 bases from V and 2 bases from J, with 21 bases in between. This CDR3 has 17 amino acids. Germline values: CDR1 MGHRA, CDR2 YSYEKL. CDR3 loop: CASSTTGSTPYQETQYF. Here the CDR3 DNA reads TGCGCCAGCAGCACGACAGGCTCAACCCCCTATCAAGAGACCCAGTACTTC.